Listed below are T cell receptor beta chains from one sample, sequenced in a study of blood T cells in healthy people across ages. TCRdb used MiXCR to reprocess the 5' RACE reads, holding one entry per CDR3 protein. The data hold about 2 million distinct CDR3 sequences, with roughly 52% observed a single time. The sequenced sample was blood. The receptors here all came from a woman aged 40 to 50 in good health. Both conserved end residues are part of each CDR3. The D gene is left open where the match is weak. Clone size, where shown, is once, few, many, or a class for clones that have expanded.

D,J,V,size,DNA,CDR3
-,TRBJ1-2,TRBV7-9,-,TGTGCCAGCAGCCTGCAGAGTAGTAACTATGGCTACACCTTC,CASSLQSSNYGYTF
TRBD1,TRBJ2-1,TRBV2,-,TGTGCCAGCCAGGGGGCATCCTACAATGAGCAGTTCTTC,CASQGASYNEQFF
-,TRBJ2-7,TRBV2,-,TGTGCCAGCAGCCAAAATCCGGCGGGGGCACAATACGAGCAGTACTTC,CASSQNPAGAQYEQYF
TRBD1,TRBJ2-7,TRBV6-6,few,TGTGCCAGCATTAACAGGGGTTCCTACGAGCAGTACTTC,CASINRGSYEQYF
-,TRBJ2-7,TRBV27,few,TGTGCCAGCAGTTTATCTGCAGGGGGGGAGTACGAGCAGTACTTC,CASSLSAGGEYEQYF
-,TRBJ2-5,TRBV20-1,many,TGCAGTGCTAGACCCCTCGGGGAGACCCAGTACTTC,CSARPLGETQYF
-,TRBJ2-5,TRBV7-6,-,TGTGCCAGCAGCTATCGAGCCTGGGAGACCCAGTACTTC,CASSYRAWETQYF
TRBD1,TRBJ2-1,TRBV7-3,-,TGTGCCAGCAGCTTAACCGGGACAGGTGCCGATGAGCAGTTCTTC,CASSLTGTGADEQFF
-,TRBJ1-1,TRBV6-2/TRBV6-3,-,TGTGCCAGCAGCCTGGACGCGGGGGCTAGGAACACTGAAGCTTTCTTT,CASSLDAGARNTEAFF
TRBD2,TRBJ2-1,TRBV3-1,-,TGTGCCAGCGGCCAAGAGCTAGCGGGGGTCGGTGAGCAGTTCTTC,CASGQELAGVGEQFF
-,TRBJ2-7,TRBV7-9,few,TGTGCCAGCAGCTTAGTTGGTTTTGGTCACGAGCAGTACTTC,CASSLVGFGHEQYF
-,TRBJ2-6,TRBV7-9,few,TGTGCCAGCAGCTTAGTTCTGGACGGCTTACGTTCTGGGGCCAACGTCCTGACTTTC,CASSLVLDGLRSGANVLTF
-,TRBJ2-3,TRBV27,once,TGTGCCAGCAGCCTACGGGGCGGGGATTATACAGATACGCAGTATTTT,CASSLRGGDYTDTQYF
-,TRBJ2-4,TRBV7-2,-,TGTGCCAGCAGCTATGACAGAGCACCCGCCAAAAACATTCAGTACTTC,CASSYDRAPAKNIQYF
-,TRBJ1-2,TRBV29-1,few,TGCAGCGTTGTCGATCCGGGAGGGATTGGCTACACCTTC,CSVVDPGGIGYTF
-,TRBJ1-4,TRBV20-1,-,TGCAGTGCTCCCACAGGGAGGTCCGCTAATGAAAAACTGTTTTTT,CSAPTGRSANEKLFF
-,TRBJ2-5,TRBV6-1,-,TGTGCCAGCAGTCCCAAAACCGCGACAGGAGAAGAGACCCAGTACTTC,CASSPKTATGEETQYF
TRBD2,TRBJ2-1,TRBV20-1,-,TGCAGTGCTACCGGAGATTTCACTAGCGGGGGTAGGATTTCTTTCAATGAGCAGTTCTTC,CSATGDFTSGGRISFNEQFF
TRBD1,TRBJ1-1,TRBV6-5,-,TGTGCCAGCAGCAGAAGACAGGGGCCCATGAACACTGAAGCTTTCTTT,CASSRRQGPMNTEAFF
-,TRBJ2-7,TRBV29-1,few,TGCAGCGTTGGGGTTAGCGGTTCCTACGAGCAGTACTTC,CSVGVSGSYEQYF
TRBD2,TRBJ2-1,TRBV9,few,TGTGCCAGCAGCGTGTTACCCTTACTAGCGGGGGGGCCAAGTATAGGCAATGAGCAGTTCTTC,CASSVLPLLAGGPSIGNEQFF
-,TRBJ2-5,TRBV20-1,few,TGCAGTGCTCGGGCAGGCCATCAAGAGACCCAGTACTTC,CSARAGHQETQYF
-,TRBJ1-2,TRBV20-1,-,TGCACCCGAGAGGAAGGGGCCTATGGCTACACCTTC,CTREEGAYGYTF
-,TRBJ2-5,TRBV20-1,many,TGCAGTGCTAGCGTGACAGGTCAAGAGACCCAGTACTTC,CSASVTGQETQYF
TRBD2,TRBJ2-1,TRBV4-2,few,TGTGCCAGCAGCCAAGAACCTACTAGCGGGGTAAGCTCCTACAATGAGCAGTTCTTC,CASSQEPTSGVSSYNEQFF
TRBD2,TRBJ2-3,TRBV2,-,TGTGCCAGCCGCCCCCGGACTAGCGAAACAGATACGCAGTATTTT,CASRPRTSETDTQYF
-,TRBJ2-1,TRBV29-1,few,TGCAGCGTGAAGACCGTCCTAGCCTCAAGCCCCAATGAGCAGTTCTTC,CSVKTVLASSPNEQFF
-,TRBJ2-1,TRBV2,-,TGTGCCAGCAGGAGGGCTTTTGGGTTCTTC,CASRRAFGFF
-,TRBJ2-5,TRBV7-9,-,TGTGCAAGCAGCTTAGCAACATTAGGGTTACATGAGCAGTACTTC,CASSLATLGLHEQYF
TRBD2,TRBJ2-5,TRBV2,-,TGTGCCAGCAGTGCTCTGGGACTAGCGGGGGGGATGCAGTACTTC,CASSALGLAGGMQYF
TRBD2,TRBJ2-3,TRBV15,once,TGTGCCACCAGCAGAGTAGCGGGGGACGCAGATACGCAGTATTTT,CATSRVAGDADTQYF
TRBD1,TRBJ2-3,TRBV7-2,-,TGTGCCAGCAGCTTATGGGGACAGCCCACAGATACGCAGTATTTT,CASSLWGQPTDTQYF
-,TRBJ2-1,TRBV11-2,-,TGTGCCAGCAGCTTGGGTACCGGGACCCACAATGAGCAGTTCTTC,CASSLGTGTHNEQFF
-,TRBJ2-7,TRBV25-1,-,TGTGCCAGCAGTGATGGGGCAGGCTGGGTCTACGAGCAGTACTTC,CASSDGAGWVYEQYF
TRBD2,TRBJ2-1,TRBV7-2,-,TGTGCCGGCAGCTTAACGGGGGGAACCTACAATGAGCAGTTCTTC,CAGSLTGGTYNEQFF
-,TRBJ2-7,TRBV7-9,-,TGTGCCAGTTCTGACACGGGTAGCTCCTACAATGAGCAGTACTTC,CASSDTGSSYNEQYF
-,TRBJ2-1,TRBV27,-,TGTGCCAGCAGGGGGACCAGGGTCAATGAGCAGTTCTTC,CASRGTRVNEQFF
TRBD1,TRBJ2-1,TRBV5-1,few,TGCGCCAGCAGCTTGGGACGGGGACAGGGGTACACTGAGCAGTTCTTC,CASSLGRGQGYTEQFF
TRBD1,TRBJ2-7,TRBV9,-,TGTGCCAGCAGCGCAGAGGGTCCGGGGCAGGGGGCAAACGAGCAGTACTTC,CASSAEGPGQGANEQYF
TRBD2,TRBJ2-5,TRBV20-1,-,TGCAGTGCTGCTACTAGCGGGGGTCTCCAAGAGACCCAGTACTTC,CSAATSGGLQETQYF
TRBD1,TRBJ2-5,TRBV18,few,TGTGCCAGCTCACCACCGGGCAGGGGGCAAGAGACCCAGTACTTC,CASSPPGRGQETQYF